These T cell receptor beta chains were read from a single sample in a study of shared clonotypes between healthy human individuals. Sequenced by immunoSEQ multiplex PCR; TCRdb stores in-frame clones only, minus some. The profile shows a few hundred thousand clones, roughly four fifths of them singletons. Sequences were obtained from PBMCs. The receptors shown here come from a woman between 35 and 50 years old in good health. Some clones in this sample may be carry-over from other donors' samples. The CDR3 runs from the conserved cysteine through the conserved F or W. Each record gives: D gene, J gene, V gene, clone size, CDR3 DNA, CDR3 protein. D genes are given only for firm matches. The listing skips clone size in some rows; elsewhere it reads once, few, many or a size class.

d_gene: TRBD2; j_gene: TRBJ2-2; v_gene: TRBV4-1; abundance: .; CDR3nt: TGCGCCAGCAGCCGAGCTAGCGGTCCGAACACCGGGGAGCTGTTTTTT; CDR3aa: CASSRASGPNTGELFF
d_gene: .; j_gene: TRBJ2-7; v_gene: TRBV5-1; abundance: .; CDR3nt: TGCGCCAGCAGCTTGGGCGGGTCAGACGAGCAGTACTTC; CDR3aa: CASSLGGSDEQYF
d_gene: TRBD1; j_gene: TRBJ2-3; v_gene: TRBV5-4; abundance: .; CDR3nt: TGTGCCAGCAGGGGCAGGGGGCGAACAGATACGCAGTATTTT; CDR3aa: CASRGRGRTDTQYF
d_gene: .; j_gene: TRBJ2-5; v_gene: TRBV6-1; abundance: .; CDR3nt: TGTGCCAGCAGTGAAGCGCGGGTCTTGGGGACCCAGTACTTC; CDR3aa: CASSEARVLGTQYF
d_gene: TRBD1; j_gene: TRBJ1-5; v_gene: TRBV27; abundance: .; CDR3nt: TGTGCCAGCAGTTCATCTATAGGGGACAGCAGCAATCAGCCCCAGCATTTT; CDR3aa: CASSSSIGDSSNQPQHF
d_gene: .; j_gene: TRBJ1-1; v_gene: TRBV10-1; abundance: .; CDR3nt: TGCGCCAGCAGTGGTCTCAACACTGAAGCTTTCTTT; CDR3aa: CASSGLNTEAFF
d_gene: .; j_gene: TRBJ2-1; v_gene: TRBV7-6; abundance: .; CDR3nt: TGTGCCAGCAGCTTACTTGAGGTGGTTAATGAGCAGTTCTTC; CDR3aa: CASSLLEVVNEQFF
d_gene: .; j_gene: TRBJ2-7; v_gene: TRBV6-6; abundance: once; CDR3nt: TGTGCCAGCAGTACCCCACTGGAGCAGTACTTC; CDR3aa: CASSTPLEQYF
d_gene: .; j_gene: TRBJ1-2; v_gene: TRBV5-5; abundance: once; CDR3nt: TGTGCCAGCAGCCGTGATCCAGGGGTCTATGGCTACACCTTC; CDR3aa: CASSRDPGVYGYTF
d_gene: .; j_gene: TRBJ1-1; v_gene: TRBV2; abundance: .; CDR3nt: TGTGCCAGCAGTGAATCTTCCCTAGGCGCTTTCTTT; CDR3aa: CASSESSLGAFF
d_gene: .; j_gene: TRBJ2-7; v_gene: TRBV28; abundance: .; CDR3nt: TGTGCCAGCAGCAAGCCAGCACGAGCCTACGAGCAGTACTTC; CDR3aa: CASSKPARAYEQYF
d_gene: .; j_gene: TRBJ2-1; v_gene: TRBV27; abundance: .; CDR3nt: TGTGCCAGCAGTTTATCGCGGCTGGGGGGAGAGCAGTTCTTC; CDR3aa: CASSLSRLGGEQFF
d_gene: .; j_gene: TRBJ1-2; v_gene: TRBV4-1; abundance: .; CDR3nt: TGCGCCAGCAGCCAAGACACCCGAGGGAGGAACTATGGCTACACCTTC; CDR3aa: CASSQDTRGRNYGYTF
d_gene: TRBD2; j_gene: TRBJ2-1; v_gene: TRBV7-2; abundance: once; CDR3nt: TGTGCCAGCAACGGAGGACTAGGCACTTACAATGAGCAGTTCTTC; CDR3aa: CASNGGLGTYNEQFF
d_gene: .; j_gene: TRBJ2-7; v_gene: TRBV29-1; abundance: .; CDR3nt: TGCAGCGTTGAGGGTTTCGGACTGCGCGAGCAGTACTTC; CDR3aa: CSVEGFGLREQYF
d_gene: TRBD1; j_gene: TRBJ1-4; v_gene: TRBV28; abundance: few; CDR3nt: TGTGCCAGCAGTCTCTTACCGGGACAGGGGAATGAAAAACTGTTTTTT; CDR3aa: CASSLLPGQGNEKLFF
d_gene: TRBD2; j_gene: TRBJ2-1; v_gene: TRBV7-9; abundance: .; CDR3nt: TGTGCCAGCAGTTGGACTAGCGGGAGCTCCTACAATGAGCAGTTCTTC; CDR3aa: CASSWTSGSSYNEQFF
d_gene: .; j_gene: TRBJ2-7; v_gene: TRBV2; abundance: .; CDR3nt: TGTGCCAGCAGTGGACCCTCGGAGCAGTACTTC; CDR3aa: CASSGPSEQYF
d_gene: TRBD1; j_gene: TRBJ2-5; v_gene: TRBV19; abundance: once; CDR3nt: TGTGCCAGTAGTTCGTGGACAGGGCAGGGGGCCCAGTACTTC; CDR3aa: CASSSWTGQGAQYF
d_gene: .; j_gene: TRBJ1-1; v_gene: TRBV28; abundance: few; CDR3nt: TGTGCCAGCAGTAGTGCGGCTGAAGCTTTCTTT; CDR3aa: CASSSAAEAFF
d_gene: .; j_gene: TRBJ2-6; v_gene: TRBV7-2; abundance: .; CDR3nt: TGTGCCAGCAGCCAGCACAGAGGGAGGTCGGGGGCCAACGTCCTGACTTTC; CDR3aa: CASSQHRGRSGANVLTF
d_gene: TRBD1; j_gene: TRBJ2-7; v_gene: TRBV7-9; abundance: many; CDR3nt: TGTGCCAGCAGCGGAGGGACAGGGCTTTACGAGCAGTACTTC; CDR3aa: CASSGGTGLYEQYF
d_gene: TRBD1; j_gene: TRBJ1-2; v_gene: TRBV7-2; abundance: .; CDR3nt: TGTGCCAGCAGCTTAATCAGGGGGCGCATGCTAAGTGGCTACACCTTC; CDR3aa: CASSLIRGRMLSGYTF
d_gene: TRBD2; j_gene: TRBJ2-1; v_gene: TRBV11-3; abundance: .; CDR3nt: TGTGCCAGCAGCTTTCGCGGGAGATTGGATGAGCAGTTCTTC; CDR3aa: CASSFRGRLDEQFF
d_gene: .; j_gene: TRBJ1-2; v_gene: TRBV19; abundance: .; CDR3nt: TGTGCCAGTAGCCTACCGGGGCGCGGCTACACCTTC; CDR3aa: CASSLPGRGYTF
d_gene: .; j_gene: TRBJ2-3; v_gene: TRBV28; abundance: .; CDR3nt: TGTGCCAGCAAAGGCAGGTCTAGCACAGATACGCAGTATTTT; CDR3aa: CASKGRSSTDTQYF
d_gene: .; j_gene: TRBJ2-7; v_gene: TRBV27; abundance: .; CDR3nt: TGTGCCAGCGGTCCCTCGGGGACCTACGAGCAGTACTTC; CDR3aa: CASGPSGTYEQYF
d_gene: TRBD1; j_gene: TRBJ1-2; v_gene: TRBV6-5; abundance: .; CDR3nt: TGTGCCAGCAGTTACTCGGGACAGGGCTATGGCTACACCTTC; CDR3aa: CASSYSGQGYGYTF
d_gene: .; j_gene: TRBJ2-1; v_gene: TRBV20-1; abundance: .; CDR3nt: TGCAGTGGTTCCGGGTACAATGAGCAGTTCTTC; CDR3aa: CSGSGYNEQFF
d_gene: .; j_gene: TRBJ1-3; v_gene: TRBV11-2; abundance: .; CDR3nt: TGTGCCAGCAGCTTAGATACCGGCTCTGGAAACACCATATATTTT; CDR3aa: CASSLDTGSGNTIYF
d_gene: TRBD2; j_gene: TRBJ2-4; v_gene: TRBV28; abundance: .; CDR3nt: TGTGCCAGCACCGTAGCGGGAGGGCCCGGAAACATTCAGTACTTC; CDR3aa: CASTVAGGPGNIQYF
d_gene: .; j_gene: TRBJ2-5; v_gene: TRBV5-1; abundance: once; CDR3nt: TGCGCCAGCAGCTTGAGTGGGAGTGCAGAGACCCAGTACTTC; CDR3aa: CASSLSGSAETQYF
d_gene: TRBD1; j_gene: TRBJ2-5; v_gene: TRBV2; abundance: .; CDR3nt: TGTGCCAGCAGTCGGGACAGGGGAGAGACCCAGTACTTC; CDR3aa: CASSRDRGETQYF
d_gene: TRBD2; j_gene: TRBJ2-1; v_gene: TRBV15; abundance: .; CDR3nt: TGTGCCACCAGCAGAGGGACCCGGGGAGGGTTGGGCAATGAGCAGTTCTTC; CDR3aa: CATSRGTRGGLGNEQFF
d_gene: TRBD1; j_gene: TRBJ2-5; v_gene: TRBV6-6; abundance: few; CDR3nt: TGTGCCAGCAGTTACTACCCGGGACAGGGAGAGACCCAGTACTTC; CDR3aa: CASSYYPGQGETQYF
d_gene: .; j_gene: TRBJ2-1; v_gene: TRBV6-1; abundance: .; CDR3nt: TGTGCCAGCAGTGTAGAGGTACGACGGCTCTTC; CDR3aa: CASSVEVRRLF
d_gene: .; j_gene: TRBJ2-1; v_gene: TRBV5-6; abundance: .; CDR3nt: TGTGCCAGCAGCTTGTCGTCAGGGGGACTCTCCTACAATGAGCAGTTCTTC; CDR3aa: CASSLSSGGLSYNEQFF
d_gene: .; j_gene: TRBJ1-1; v_gene: TRBV5-4; abundance: .; CDR3nt: TGTGCCAGCAGCTTGGAGGGAGCCCAAGGAGGGACTGAAGCTTTTTTT; CDR3aa: CASSLEGAQGGTEAFF
d_gene: TRBD2; j_gene: TRBJ2-1; v_gene: TRBV4-3; abundance: .; CDR3nt: TGCGCCAGCAGCCAAGATAGGGCGGGACTACCGTCCTACAATGAGCAGTTCTTC; CDR3aa: CASSQDRAGLPSYNEQFF
d_gene: TRBD2; j_gene: TRBJ2-7; v_gene: TRBV7-8; abundance: .; CDR3nt: TGTGCCAGCGGAGGACTAGGGTCCTACGAGCAGTACTTC; CDR3aa: CASGGLGSYEQYF
d_gene: .; j_gene: TRBJ2-7; v_gene: TRBV28; abundance: .; CDR3nt: TGTGCCAGCAGTCCCAGTGTGCCGACCGAGCAGTACTTC; CDR3aa: CASSPSVPTEQYF
d_gene: .; j_gene: TRBJ1-1; v_gene: TRBV7-9; abundance: few; CDR3nt: TGTGCCAGCAGCCAGGGGTCGGGTTTGGGGAACACTGAAGCTTTCTTT; CDR3aa: CASSQGSGLGNTEAFF
d_gene: TRBD1; j_gene: TRBJ2-2; v_gene: TRBV2; abundance: .; CDR3nt: TGTGCCAGCAGGTTCCGGGACAGGGGTCCCGGGGAGCTGTTTTTT; CDR3aa: CASRFRDRGPGELFF
d_gene: TRBD2; j_gene: TRBJ2-5; v_gene: TRBV9; abundance: many; CDR3nt: TGTGCCAGCAGCGTACTAGCGGGAGGGCTTCAAGAGACCCAGTACTTC; CDR3aa: CASSVLAGGLQETQYF
d_gene: .; j_gene: TRBJ2-3; v_gene: TRBV5-4; abundance: few; CDR3nt: TGTGCCAGCAGCCCAAGCACAGATACGCAGTATTTT; CDR3aa: CASSPSTDTQYF
d_gene: .; j_gene: TRBJ2-3; v_gene: TRBV7-9; abundance: few; CDR3nt: TGTGCCAGCAGCTCTTGGGGGAGCACAGATACGCAGTATTTT; CDR3aa: CASSSWGSTDTQYF
d_gene: .; j_gene: TRBJ1-1; v_gene: TRBV10-3; abundance: .; CDR3nt: TGTGCCATCAGGGGAGGGAGTAACACTGAAGCTTTCTTT; CDR3aa: CAIRGGSNTEAFF
d_gene: .; j_gene: TRBJ2-7; v_gene: TRBV2; abundance: .; CDR3nt: TGTGCCAGCAGTGGGACTCCAAATAGCTCCTACGAGCAGTACTTC; CDR3aa: CASSGTPNSSYEQYF
d_gene: .; j_gene: TRBJ1-5; v_gene: TRBV30; abundance: .; CDR3nt: TGTGCCTGGAGTGTACGCGACAATCAGCCCCAGCATTTT; CDR3aa: CAWSVRDNQPQHF
d_gene: TRBD2; j_gene: TRBJ2-3; v_gene: TRBV19; abundance: .; CDR3nt: TGTGCCAGTAGTAGACTAGCGGGAGAATTGACAGATACGCAGTATTTT; CDR3aa: CASSRLAGELTDTQYF
d_gene: .; j_gene: TRBJ2-7; v_gene: TRBV28; abundance: .; CDR3nt: TGTGCCAGCAGTTTCACCGGGACCGCCAGCTCCTACGAGCAGTACTTC; CDR3aa: CASSFTGTASSYEQYF
d_gene: TRBD2; j_gene: TRBJ2-5; v_gene: TRBV7-9; abundance: once; CDR3nt: TGTGCCAGCAGCTTAGCGGCTAGCGGGACGGCGGAGACCCAGTACTTC; CDR3aa: CASSLAASGTAETQYF